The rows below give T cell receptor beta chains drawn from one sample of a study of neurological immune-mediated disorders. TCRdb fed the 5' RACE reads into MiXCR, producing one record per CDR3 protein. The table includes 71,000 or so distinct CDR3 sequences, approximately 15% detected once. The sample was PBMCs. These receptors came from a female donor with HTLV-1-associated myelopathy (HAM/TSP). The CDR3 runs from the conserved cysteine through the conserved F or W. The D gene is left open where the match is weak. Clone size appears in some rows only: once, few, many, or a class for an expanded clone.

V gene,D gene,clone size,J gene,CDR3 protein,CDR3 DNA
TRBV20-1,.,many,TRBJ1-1,CSARDGQNEAFF,TGCAGTGCTAGAGATGGCCAAAATGAAGCTTTCTTT
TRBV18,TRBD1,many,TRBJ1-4,CASSPRDRTEKLFF,TGTGCCAGCTCACCTAGGGACAGAACAGAAAAACTGTTTTTT
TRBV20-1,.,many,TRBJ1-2,CSAKGGVNYGYTF,TGCAGTGCTAAAGGGGGGGTCAATTATGGCTACACCTTC
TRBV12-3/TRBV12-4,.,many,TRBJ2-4,CASSNGASNIQYF,TGTGCCAGCAGTAACGGGGCCTCAAACATTCAGTACTTC
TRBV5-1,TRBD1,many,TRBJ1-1,CASRQEQGAAFF,TGCGCCAGCAGACAAGAACAGGGGGCAGCTTTCTTT
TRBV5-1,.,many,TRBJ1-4,CASSLGLSTNEKLFF,TGCGCCAGCAGCTTGGGGCTTTCAACTAATGAAAAACTGTTTTTT
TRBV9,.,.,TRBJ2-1,CASSGGRGCRSYNEQFF,TGTGCCAGCAGCGGGGGGCGGGGGTGCCGCTCCTACAATGAGCAGTTCTTC
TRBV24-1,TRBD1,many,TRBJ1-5,CATSDRGNQPQHF,TGTGCCACCTCGGACAGGGGCAATCAGCCCCAGCATTTT
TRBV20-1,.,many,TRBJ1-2,CSAGGPGGYTF,TGCAGTGCGGGGGGCCCGGGTGGCTACACCTTC
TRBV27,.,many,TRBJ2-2,CASSPSYSTGELFF,TGTGCCAGCAGTCCATCCTACAGTACCGGGGAGCTGTTTTTT
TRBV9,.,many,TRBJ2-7,CASSNTGNSYEQYF,TGTGCCAGCAGCAACACGGGGAACTCCTACGAGCAGTACTTC
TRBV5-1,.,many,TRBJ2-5,CASSLQGEETQYF,TGCGCCAGCAGCTTGCAGGGTGAGGAGACCCAGTACTTC
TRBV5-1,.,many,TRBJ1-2,CASSPTGVDYGYTF,TGCGCCAGCAGCCCGACGGGGGTGGATTATGGCTACACCTTC
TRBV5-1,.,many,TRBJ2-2,CASSFQGSTGELFF,TGCGCCAGCAGCTTTCAGGGGAGCACCGGGGAGCTGTTTTTT
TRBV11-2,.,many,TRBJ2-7,CASSLHTNEQYF,TGTGCCAGCAGCCTTCACACCAACGAGCAGTACTTC
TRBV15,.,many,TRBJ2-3,CATSRESFYTDTQYF,TGTGCTACCAGCAGAGAGTCATTTTACACAGATACGCAGTATTTT
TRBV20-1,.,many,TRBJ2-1,CSVRESSYNEQFF,TGCAGTGTTCGGGAAAGCTCCTACAATGAGCAGTTCTTC
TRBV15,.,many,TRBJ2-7,CATSRDPGADEQYF,TGTGCCACCAGCAGGGATCCGGGTGCGGACGAGCAGTACTTC
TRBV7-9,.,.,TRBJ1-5,CASTHRGNQPQHF,TGTGCCAGCACTCACAGGGGCAATCAGCCCCAGCATTTT
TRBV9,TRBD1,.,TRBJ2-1,CASSTKRQGSYNEQFF,TGTGCCAGCAGCACTAAAAGACAGGGCTCCTACAATGAGCAGTTCTTC
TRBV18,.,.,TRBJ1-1,CASSPNAEAFF,TGTGCCAGCTCACCAAATGCTGAAGCTTTCTTT
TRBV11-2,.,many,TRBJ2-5,CASSFGGQKETQYF,TGTGCCAGCAGTTTCGGTGGGCAGAAAGAGACCCAGTACTTC
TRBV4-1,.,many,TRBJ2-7,CASSQDSRPGPYEQYF,TGCGCCAGCAGCCAAGATAGTCGTCCAGGACCCTACGAGCAGTACTTC
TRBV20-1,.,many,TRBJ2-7,CSARGTLGSYEQYF,TGCAGTGCTAGAGGGACGCTGGGCTCCTACGAGCAGTACTTC
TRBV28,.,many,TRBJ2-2,CASSWGVQNTGELFF,TGTGCCAGCAGCTGGGGCGTCCAGAACACCGGGGAGCTGTTTTTT
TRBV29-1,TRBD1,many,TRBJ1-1,CSVHRGGMNTEAFF,TGCAGCGTCCACAGGGGGGGGATGAACACTGAAGCTTTCTTT
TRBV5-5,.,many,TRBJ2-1,CASSFTGEGLYEQFF,TGTGCCAGCAGCTTTACAGGGGAGGGATTATATGAGCAGTTCTTC
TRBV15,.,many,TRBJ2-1,CATRRIGGGPYNEQFF,TGTGCTACCAGGCGGATCGGTGGGGGGCCCTACAATGAGCAGTTCTTC
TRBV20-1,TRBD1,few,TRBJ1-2,CSANRGAIRQGSYTF,TGCAGTGCTAACCGGGGGGCGATACGACAGGGGAGTTACACCTTC
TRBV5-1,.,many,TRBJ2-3,CASSLQGPSTDTQYF,TGCGCCAGCAGCTTGCAGGGGCCCAGCACAGATACGCAGTATTTT
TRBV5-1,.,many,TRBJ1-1,CASSLEENTEAFF,TGCGCCAGCAGCTTGGAGGAGAACACTGAAGCTTTCTTT
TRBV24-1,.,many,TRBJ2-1,CATTHAGKDNEQFF,TGTGCCACCACCCATGCAGGGAAGGACAATGAGCAGTTCTTC
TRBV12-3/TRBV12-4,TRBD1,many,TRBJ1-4,CASSPYRGFNEKLFF,TGTGCCAGCAGTCCATACAGGGGGTTTAATGAAAAACTGTTTTTT
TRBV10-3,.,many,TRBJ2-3,CALSFEGRGTDTQYF,TGTGCCCTAAGTTTTGAGGGGCGCGGCACAGATACGCAGTATTTT
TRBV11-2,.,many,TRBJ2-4,CASSPLKNIQYF,TGTGCCAGCAGCCCCCTAAAAAACATTCAGTACTTC
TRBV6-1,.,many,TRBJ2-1,CAVIQDYGVNEQFF,TGTGCCGTGATCCAGGACTATGGGGTCAATGAGCAGTTCTTC
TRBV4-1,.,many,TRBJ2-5,CASSHPKAGGQGYETQYF,TGCGCCAGCAGCCACCCCAAGGCAGGGGGGCAAGGGTACGAGACCCAGTACTTC
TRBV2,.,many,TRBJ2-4,CASRGGYERSDIQYF,TGTGCCAGCAGAGGGGGGTATGAGAGATCGGACATTCAGTACTTC
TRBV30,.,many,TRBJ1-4,CAWGGNRVPANEKLFF,TGTGCCTGGGGTGGCAACAGGGTACCGGCTAATGAAAAACTGTTTTTT
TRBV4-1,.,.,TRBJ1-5,CASSHRGESNQPQHF,TGCGCCAGCAGCCATCGGGGTGAGAGCAATCAGCCCCAGCATTTT
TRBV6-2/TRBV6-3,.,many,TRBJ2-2,CASSYLSGELFF,TGTGCCAGCAGTTATTTGTCCGGGGAGCTGTTTTTT
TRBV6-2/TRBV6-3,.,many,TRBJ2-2,CASRLTRQLSELFF,TGTGCCAGCAGACTCACCCGACAGTTATCGGAGCTGTTTTTT
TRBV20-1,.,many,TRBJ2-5,CSARVSETQYF,TGCAGTGCCCGGGTGTCAGAGACCCAGTACTTC
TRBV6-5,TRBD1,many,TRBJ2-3,CASSYGTDTDTQYF,TGTGCCAGCAGTTATGGGACAGACACAGATACGCAGTATTTT
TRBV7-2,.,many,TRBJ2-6,CASGRAKSGANVLTF,TGTGCCAGCGGACGCGCGAAGTCTGGGGCCAACGTCCTGACTTTC
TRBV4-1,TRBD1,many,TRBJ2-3,CASSQRLTGGAADTQYF,TGCGCCAGCAGCCAACGTCTGACAGGGGGCGCCGCAGATACGCAGTATTTT
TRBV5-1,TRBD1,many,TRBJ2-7,CASSPWDRWYEQYF,TGCGCCAGCAGCCCATGGGACAGATGGTACGAGCAGTACTTC
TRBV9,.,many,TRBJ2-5,CASSVGVRREETQYF,TGTGCCAGCAGCGTAGGGGTAAGGAGGGAAGAGACCCAGTACTTC
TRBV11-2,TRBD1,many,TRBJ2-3,CASSFQTGGADTQYF,TGTGCCAGCAGCTTTCAGACAGGGGGCGCAGATACGCAGTATTTT
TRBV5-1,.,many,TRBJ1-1,CASSLVEGTTEAFF,TGCGCCAGCAGCTTGGTGGAGGGGACGACTGAAGCTTTCTTT
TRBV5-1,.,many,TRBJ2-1,CASTPGSSYNEQFF,TGCGCCAGCACCCCGGGAAGCTCCTACAATGAGCAGTTCTTC
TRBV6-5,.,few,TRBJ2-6,CASSSPGSSGANVLTF,TGTGCCAGCAGTTCCCCGGGATCGTCAGGGGCCAACGTCCTGACTTTC
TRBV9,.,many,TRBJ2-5,CASSVGGAGETQYF,TGTGCCAGCAGCGTAGGGGGGGCCGGAGAGACCCAGTACTTC
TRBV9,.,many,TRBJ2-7,CASSVSDLSYEQYF,TGTGCCAGCAGCGTTTCCGACCTCTCCTACGAGCAGTACTTC
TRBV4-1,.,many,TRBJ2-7,CASSRTGSTYEQYF,TGCGCCAGCAGCCGGACGGGCAGTACCTACGAGCAGTACTTC